A selection of T cell receptor beta chains follows, all from one sample in a study of T-cell memory formation after mild COVID-19. TCRdb re-derived calls from the 5' RACE reads in MiXCR, one entry per CDR3 protein. The table includes 100,000 to 150,000 distinct CDR3 sequences, about 16% detected once. Sequencing was carried out using PBMCs or a T cell subset sorted from them (not recorded which). Receptor source: an adult woman who had mild COVID-19 (a few samples of this study predate the infection). Cell type and time point are not known. Each CDR3 is given with its conserved first and last residue. The D gene is left open where the match is weak. Size tells how often a clone was seen (once, few, many) or the class of an expanded clone, and some rows leave it out.

few NA TRBJ1-2 TRBV12-3/TRBV12-4 CASSPETFYGYTF TGTGCCAGCAGTCCCGAAACGTTCTATGGCTACACCTTC
NA NA TRBJ2-2 TRBV7-9 CASSLFRDNTGELFF TGTGCCAGCAGCTTATTTCGGGACAACACCGGGGAGCTGTTTTTT
NA TRBD2 TRBJ2-7 TRBV29-1 CSVDWRTSGRNYEQYF TGCAGCGTTGATTGGAGGACTAGCGGGAGGAACTACGAGCAGTACTTC
few TRBD2 TRBJ2-5 TRBV7-6 CASSVGTSGSGETQYF TGTGCCAGCAGCGTCGGGACTAGCGGGAGCGGCGAGACCCAGTACTTC
NA NA TRBJ1-1 TRBV5-1 CASRLADGRLNTEAFF TGCGCCAGCAGGCTCGCTGATGGACGGTTGAACACTGAAGCTTTCTTT
NA TRBD1 TRBJ2-7 TRBV29-1 CSVYGTGGYEQYF TGCAGCGTTTACGGGACAGGGGGCTACGAGCAGTACTTC
few TRBD2 TRBJ2-5 TRBV12-3/TRBV12-4 CASSGGLAGGSSLDQYF TGTGCCAGCAGTGGCGGACTAGCGGGGGGCTCCAGCTTGGACCAGTACTTC
few TRBD1 TRBJ2-3 TRBV29-1 CSVNRDRGTDTQYF TGCAGCGTAAATCGGGACAGGGGTACAGATACGCAGTATTTT
NA TRBD2 TRBJ2-1 TRBV5-1 CASSLYGLAANEQFF TGCGCCAGCAGCTTATATGGACTAGCGGCCAATGAGCAGTTCTTC
few TRBD2 TRBJ2-3 TRBV7-8 CASSLASGADTDTQYF TGTGCCAGCAGCTTGGCTAGCGGGGCAGACACAGATACGCAGTATTTT
few TRBD1 TRBJ2-7 TRBV12-3/TRBV12-4 CASSLTGPRSYEQYF TGTGCCAGCAGCCTGACAGGGCCACGATCCTACGAGCAGTACTTC
many NA TRBJ1-1 TRBV10-3 CANATELNTEAFF TGTGCCAACGCGACAGAGCTGAACACTGAAGCTTTCTTT
few NA TRBJ1-2 TRBV20-1 CSARPGHSGYGYTF TGCAGTGCTAGACCCGGACACTCGGGCTATGGCTACACCTTC
NA NA TRBJ2-5 TRBV6-5 CASSYSGKETQYF TGTGCCAGCAGTTATTCAGGGAAAGAGACCCAGTACTTC
NA NA TRBJ1-2 TRBV5-1 CASSLATGPYGYTF TGCGCCAGCAGCTTGGCTACGGGGCCTTATGGCTACACCTTC
few NA TRBJ2-1 TRBV12-3/TRBV12-4 CASSLRISEQFF TGTGCCAGCAGTTTAAGAATTAGTGAGCAGTTCTTC
NA TRBD2 TRBJ2-1 TRBV5-1 CASSLDGRLNEQFF TGCGCCAGCAGCTTGGACGGGAGGCTGAATGAGCAGTTCTTC
NA NA TRBJ2-1 TRBV4-1 CASSRKIDRNEQFF TGCGCCAGCAGCCGTAAGATCGACCGGAATGAGCAGTTCTTC
NA TRBD1 TRBJ1-1 TRBV3-1 CASSQGTGGLNEAFF TGTGCCAGCAGCCAAGGGACAGGGGGTTTGAATGAAGCTTTCTTT
NA NA TRBJ2-3 TRBV25-1 CASSEPHTDTQYF TGTGCCAGCAGTGAGCCTCACACAGATACGCAGTATTTT
NA NA TRBJ1-6 TRBV10-3 CAISARPAGGNSPLHF TGTGCCATCAGTGCCCGTCCGGCCGGGGGTAATTCACCCCTCCACTTT
few NA TRBJ2-5 TRBV24-1 CATSDQGHSQETQYF TGTGCCACCAGTGACCAAGGCCACAGCCAAGAGACCCAGTACTTC